Listed below are T cell receptor beta chains from one sample, sequenced in a study of CD8+ T cells in alopecia areata. Assay used: immunoSEQ multiplex PCR; TCRdb lists only in-frame clones, some missing. The data show 200,000 to 250,000 clones, with 50% to 60% seen just once and around 1.5% held by the top ten. The sample consisted of CD4+ T cells sorted from blood, taken at week 4, from a patient treated with tofacitinib. These receptors came from a human donor with alopecia areata. Each CDR3 is given with its conserved first and last residue. The D gene is left open where the match is weak. The size field is filled for only some rows; it gives once, few, many or a size class.

j_call cdr3_length clone_size d_call v_call cdr3_aa cdr3_nt
TRBJ1-1 14 . . TRBV19 CASHYTGLNTEAFF TGTGCCAGCCACTACACAGGGTTAAACACTGAAGCTTTCTTT
TRBJ1-1 14 . . TRBV4-3 CASSRGPQSTEAFF TGCGCCAGCAGTAGGGGACCGCAGAGCACTGAAGCTTTCTTT
TRBJ2-7 14 . . TRBV18 CASSPGGKSYEQYF TGTGCCAGCTCACCCGGTGGGAAGTCCTACGAGCAGTACTTC
TRBJ1-2 14 . . TRBV30 CAWSVIGGAYGYTF TGTGCCTGGAGTGTAATCGGGGGGGCCTATGGCTACACCTTC
TRBJ1-2 16 few . TRBV23-1 CASSQRRRASGYGYTF TGCGCCAGCAGTCAAAGGCGGCGGGCTTCTGGATATGGCTACACCTTC
TRBJ2-2 16 few TRBD1 TRBV19 CASSIGGTGVTGELFF TGTGCCAGTAGTATCGGGGGGACAGGGGTCACCGGGGAGCTGTTTTTT
TRBJ1-1 13 few . TRBV4-3 CASSRQPYVEAFF TGCGCCAGCAGCCGCCAGCCATACGTAGAAGCTTTCTTT
TRBJ1-5 15 . TRBD1 TRBV5-1 CASRRGTANNQPQHF TGCGCCAGCAGACGCGGGACAGCGAACAATCAGCCCCAGCATTTT
TRBJ1-2 13 . . TRBV30 CAWSVERNYGYTF TGTGCCTGGAGTGTTGAGAGAAACTATGGCTACACCTTC
TRBJ1-1 13 . . TRBV30 CAWVGHPNTEAFF TGTGCCTGGGTGGGGCATCCGAACACTGAAGCTTTCTTT
TRBJ1-2 15 few . TRBV7-9 CASSFRTDPEDGYTF TGTGCCAGCAGCTTTAGGACAGACCCGGAGGATGGCTACACCTTC
TRBJ2-7 16 . . TRBV19 CASSIDFGAASYEQYF TGTGCCAGTAGTATAGATTTCGGGGCAGCCTCCTACGAGCAGTACTTC
TRBJ1-1 10 once . TRBV29-1 CSAGGTEAFF TGCAGCGCCGGGGGCACTGAAGCTTTCTTT
TRBJ1-2 14 . . TRBV6-6 CASSPRVVGNGYTF TGTGCCAGCAGCCCTCGGGTAGTTGGGAATGGCTACACCTTC
TRBJ2-7 14 few . TRBV7-8 CASSRSGYSYEQYF TGTGCCAGCAGCCGGAGCGGATACTCCTACGAGCAGTACTTC
TRBJ2-2 15 . TRBD1 TRBV5-1 CASSPGAGGTGELFF TGCGCCAGCAGCCCCGGGGCAGGGGGCACCGGGGAGCTGTTTTTT
TRBJ2-5 12 few . TRBV2 CASSVGLETQYF TGTGCCAGCAGTGTAGGTTTGGAGACCCAGTACTTC
TRBJ2-1 14 few TRBD1 TRBV5-1 CASSGQGRYNEQFF TGCGCCAGCAGCGGACAGGGGCGATACAATGAGCAGTTCTTC
TRBJ1-1 12 . . TRBV30 CAWSPLSPEAFF TGTGCCTGGAGTCCGCTTTCTCCGGAAGCTTTCTTT
TRBJ2-6 14 few . TRBV7-2 CASSRHSGANVLTF TGTGCCAGCAGCCGGCACTCTGGGGCCAACGTCCTGACTTTC
TRBJ1-5 14 . . TRBV25-1 CASSDNYSNQPQHF TGTGCCAGCAGTGACAACTATAGCAATCAGCCCCAGCATTTT
TRBJ1-4 15 few . TRBV14 CASSQARLKNEKLFF TGTGCCAGCAGCCAAGCCAGGCTAAAGAATGAAAAACTGTTTTTT
TRBJ2-5 12 . . TRBV29-1 CSVERGQETQYF TGCAGCGTTGAACGGGGGCAAGAGACCCAGTACTTC
TRBJ2-3 13 once . TRBV4-3 CASSQDVGYSQYF TGCGCCAGCAGCCAAGACGTGGGGTACTCGCAGTATTTT
TRBJ2-7 12 . TRBD2 TRBV30 CAREGNSYEQYF TGTGCCAGGGAGGGGAATTCCTACGAGCAGTACTTC
TRBJ1-2 14 . . TRBV5-1 CASSLQGMTLGYTF TGCGCCAGCAGCTTGCAGGGAATGACTCTCGGCTACACCTTC
TRBJ2-7 14 . TRBD2 TRBV2 CASSDLAGVYEQYF TGTGCCAGCAGTGACCTAGCGGGGGTCTACGAGCAGTACTTC